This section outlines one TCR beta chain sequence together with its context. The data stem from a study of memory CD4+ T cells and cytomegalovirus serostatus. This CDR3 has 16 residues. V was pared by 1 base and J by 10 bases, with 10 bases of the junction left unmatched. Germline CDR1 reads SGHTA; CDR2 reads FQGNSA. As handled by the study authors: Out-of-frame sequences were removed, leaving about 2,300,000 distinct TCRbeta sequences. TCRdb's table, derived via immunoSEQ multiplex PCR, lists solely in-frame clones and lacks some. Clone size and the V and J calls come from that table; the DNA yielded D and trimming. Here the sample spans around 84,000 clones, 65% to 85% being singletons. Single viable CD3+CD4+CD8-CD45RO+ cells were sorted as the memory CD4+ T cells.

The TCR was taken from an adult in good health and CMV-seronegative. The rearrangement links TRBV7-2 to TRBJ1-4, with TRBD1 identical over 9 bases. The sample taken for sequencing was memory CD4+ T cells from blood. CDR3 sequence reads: CASSLVSGQGGGKLFF. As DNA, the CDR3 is TGTGCCAGCAGCTTAGTCTCGGGACAGGGTGGGGGAAAACTGTTTTTT.